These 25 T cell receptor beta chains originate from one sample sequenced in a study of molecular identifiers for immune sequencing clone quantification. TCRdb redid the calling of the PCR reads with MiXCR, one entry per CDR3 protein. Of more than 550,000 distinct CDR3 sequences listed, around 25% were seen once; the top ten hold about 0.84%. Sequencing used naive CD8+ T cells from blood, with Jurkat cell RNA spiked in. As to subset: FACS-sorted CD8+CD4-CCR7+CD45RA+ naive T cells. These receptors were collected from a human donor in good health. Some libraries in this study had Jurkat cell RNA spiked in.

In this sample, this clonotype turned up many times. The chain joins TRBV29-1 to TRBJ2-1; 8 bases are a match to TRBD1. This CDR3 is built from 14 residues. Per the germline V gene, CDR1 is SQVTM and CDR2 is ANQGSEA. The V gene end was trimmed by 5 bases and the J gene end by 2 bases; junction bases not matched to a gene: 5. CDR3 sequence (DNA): TGCAGCGTTCAGGGGGCGATTACCTACAATGAGCAGTTCTTC. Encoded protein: CSVQGAITYNEQFF.

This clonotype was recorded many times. CDR3 bases: TGTGCCAGCAGTTCCGATACGGGTTTGAATCAGCCCCAGCATTTT. Translating gives CASSSDTGLNQPQHF. The chain links TRBV12-3 or TRBV12-4 to TRBJ1-5; no clear D. V dropped 4 bases and J dropped 4 bases, with 14 bases sitting between them. CDR3 length: 15 amino acids.

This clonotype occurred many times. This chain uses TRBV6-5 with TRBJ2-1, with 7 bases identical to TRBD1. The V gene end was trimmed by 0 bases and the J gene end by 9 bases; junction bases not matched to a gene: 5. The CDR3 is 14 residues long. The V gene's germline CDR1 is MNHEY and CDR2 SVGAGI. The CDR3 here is CASSYSETGVEQFF. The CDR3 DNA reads TGTGCCAGCAGTTACTCGGAAACAGGGGTTGAGCAGTTCTTC.

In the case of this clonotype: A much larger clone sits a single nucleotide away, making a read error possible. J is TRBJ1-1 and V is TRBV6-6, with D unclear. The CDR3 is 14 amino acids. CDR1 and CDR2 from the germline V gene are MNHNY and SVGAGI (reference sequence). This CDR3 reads CASSQTVTNTEASF. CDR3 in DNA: TGTGCCAGCAGTCAGACGGTAACGAACACTGAAGCTTCCTTT.

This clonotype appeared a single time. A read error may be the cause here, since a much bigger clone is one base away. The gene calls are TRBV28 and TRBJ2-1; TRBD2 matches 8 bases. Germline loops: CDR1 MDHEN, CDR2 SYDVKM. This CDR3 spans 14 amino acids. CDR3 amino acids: CTSSSRLASDEQFF. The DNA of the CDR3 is TGTACCAGCAGTTCCCGACTAGCGAGCGATGAGCAGTTCTTC.

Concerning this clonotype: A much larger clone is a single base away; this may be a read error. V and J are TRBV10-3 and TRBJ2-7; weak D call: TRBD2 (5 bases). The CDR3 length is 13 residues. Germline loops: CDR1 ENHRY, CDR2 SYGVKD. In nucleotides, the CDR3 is TGTGCCACCAGTTCAGACTACTCCTACGAGCAGTACTTC. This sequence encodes CATSSDYSYEQYF.

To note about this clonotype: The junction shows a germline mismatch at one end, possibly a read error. As DNA, the CDR3 is TGTGCCAGCAGCGTAAGGGGGACGGAAGTCGTCCAAGAGCCCCAGTACTTC. Protein: CASSVRGTEVVQEPQYF. The chain combines TRBV7-8 with TRBJ2-5; maybe TRBD1 (6 bases). CDR1 is SGHVS, CDR2 FQNEAQ, per germline. The CDR3 has 17 residues.

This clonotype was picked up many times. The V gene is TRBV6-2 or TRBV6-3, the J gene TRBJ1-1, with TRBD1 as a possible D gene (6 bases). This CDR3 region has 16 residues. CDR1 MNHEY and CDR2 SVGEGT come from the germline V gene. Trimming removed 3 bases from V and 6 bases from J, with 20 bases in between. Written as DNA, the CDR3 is TGTGCCAGCAGTTATATGGGGGGCGCGGACTCCCCTGAAGCTTTCTTT. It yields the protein CASSYMGGADSPEAFF.

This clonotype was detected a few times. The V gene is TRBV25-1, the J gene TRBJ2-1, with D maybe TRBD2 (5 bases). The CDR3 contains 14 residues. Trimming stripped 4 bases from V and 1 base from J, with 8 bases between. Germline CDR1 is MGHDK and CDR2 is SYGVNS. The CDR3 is CASSVGESYNEQFF. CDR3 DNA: TGTGCCAGCAGTGTTGGGGAGTCCTACAATGAGCAGTTCTTC.

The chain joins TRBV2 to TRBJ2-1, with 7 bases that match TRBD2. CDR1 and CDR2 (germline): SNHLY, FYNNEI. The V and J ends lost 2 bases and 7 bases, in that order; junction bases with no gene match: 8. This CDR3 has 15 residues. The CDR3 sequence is CASSEQDGAGNEQFF. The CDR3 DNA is TGTGCCAGCAGTGAACAGGACGGAGCGGGGAATGAGCAGTTCTTC.

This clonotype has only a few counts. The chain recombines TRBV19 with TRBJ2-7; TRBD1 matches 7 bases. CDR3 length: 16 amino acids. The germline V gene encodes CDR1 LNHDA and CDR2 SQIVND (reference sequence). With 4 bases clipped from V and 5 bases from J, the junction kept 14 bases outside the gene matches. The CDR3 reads CASSKSGGTGDHEQYF. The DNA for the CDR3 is TGTGCCAGTAGTAAATCCGGCGGCACAGGGGACCACGAGCAGTACTTC.

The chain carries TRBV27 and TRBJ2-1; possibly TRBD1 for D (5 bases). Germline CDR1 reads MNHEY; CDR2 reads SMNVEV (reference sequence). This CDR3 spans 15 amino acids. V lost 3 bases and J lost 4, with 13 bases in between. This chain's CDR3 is CASSFGSGIYNEQFF. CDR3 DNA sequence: TGTGCCAGCAGTTTCGGGTCAGGGATATACAATGAGCAGTTCTTC.

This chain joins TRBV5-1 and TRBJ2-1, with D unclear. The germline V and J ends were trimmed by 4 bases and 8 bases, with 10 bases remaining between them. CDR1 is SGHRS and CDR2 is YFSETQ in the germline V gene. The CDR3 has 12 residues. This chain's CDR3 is CASSLGVHEQFF. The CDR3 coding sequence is TGCGCCAGCAGCCTTGGAGTACATGAGCAGTTCTTC.

The CDR3 DNA follows: TGTGCCAGCAGGGTGGGAGGTCCTCAAGCTTTCTTT. Protein sequence: CASRVGGPQAFF. The V call is TRBV7-6, the J call TRBJ1-1, with D unclear. V was cut by 6 bases and J by 9 bases, with 14 bases left in between. The CDR3 sequence is 12 residues long. CDR1 is SGHVS, CDR2 FNYEAQ, per germline.

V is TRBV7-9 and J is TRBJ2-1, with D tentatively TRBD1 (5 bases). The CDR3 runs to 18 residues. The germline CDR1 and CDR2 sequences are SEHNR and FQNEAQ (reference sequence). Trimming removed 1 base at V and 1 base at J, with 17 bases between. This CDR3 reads CASSLVVIQGSSYNEQFF. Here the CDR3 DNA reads TGTGCCAGCAGCTTAGTCGTAATTCAGGGATCTTCCTACAATGAGCAGTTCTTC.

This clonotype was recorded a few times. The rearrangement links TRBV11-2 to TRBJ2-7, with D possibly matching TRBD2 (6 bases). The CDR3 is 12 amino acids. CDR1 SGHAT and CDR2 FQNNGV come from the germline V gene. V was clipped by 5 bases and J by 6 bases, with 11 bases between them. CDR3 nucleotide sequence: TGTGCCAGCAGCGGACTAACTAGCGAGCAGTACTTC. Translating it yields CASSGLTSEQYF.

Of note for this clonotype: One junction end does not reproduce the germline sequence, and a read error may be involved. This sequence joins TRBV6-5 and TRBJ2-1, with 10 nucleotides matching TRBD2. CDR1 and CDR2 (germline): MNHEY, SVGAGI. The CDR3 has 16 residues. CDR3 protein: CASSYGLAGDDNEPFF. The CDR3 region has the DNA TGTGCCAGCAGTTACGGGCTAGCGGGGGACGACAATGAGCCGTTCTTC.

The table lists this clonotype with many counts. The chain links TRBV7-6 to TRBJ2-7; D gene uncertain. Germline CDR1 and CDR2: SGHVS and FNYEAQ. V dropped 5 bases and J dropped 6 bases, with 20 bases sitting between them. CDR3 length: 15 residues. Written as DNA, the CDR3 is TGTGCCAGCAGCCCCCCGGGTACCAGCTTTGGCGAGCAGTACTTC. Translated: CASSPPGTSFGEQYF. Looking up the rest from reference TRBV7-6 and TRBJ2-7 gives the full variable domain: GAGVSQSPRYKVTKRGQDVALRCDPISGHVSLYWYRQALGQGPEFLTYFNYEAQQDKSGLPNDRFSAERPEGSISTLTIQRTEQRDSAMYRCASSPPGTSFGEQYFGPGTRLTVT.

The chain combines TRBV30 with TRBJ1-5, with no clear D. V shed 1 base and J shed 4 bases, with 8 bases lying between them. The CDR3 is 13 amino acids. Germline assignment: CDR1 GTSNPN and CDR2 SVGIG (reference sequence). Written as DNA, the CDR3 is TGTGCCTGGAGTGAGTTGGGAAATCAGCCCCAGCATTTT. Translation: CAWSELGNQPQHF.

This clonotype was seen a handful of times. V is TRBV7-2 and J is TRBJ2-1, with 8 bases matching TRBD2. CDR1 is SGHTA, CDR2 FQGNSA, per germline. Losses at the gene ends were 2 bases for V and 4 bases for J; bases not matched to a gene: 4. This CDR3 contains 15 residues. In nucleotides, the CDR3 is TGTGCCAGCAGCTTAATGAGCGGGGGATACAATGAGCAGTTCTTC. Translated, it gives CASSLMSGGYNEQFF. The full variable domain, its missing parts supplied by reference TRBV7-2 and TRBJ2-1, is GAGVSQSPSNKVTEKGKDVELRCDPISGHTALYWYRQSLGQGLEFLIYFQGNSAPDKSGLPSDRFSAERTGGSVSTLTIQRTQQEDSAVYLCASSLMSGGYNEQFFGPGTRLTVL.

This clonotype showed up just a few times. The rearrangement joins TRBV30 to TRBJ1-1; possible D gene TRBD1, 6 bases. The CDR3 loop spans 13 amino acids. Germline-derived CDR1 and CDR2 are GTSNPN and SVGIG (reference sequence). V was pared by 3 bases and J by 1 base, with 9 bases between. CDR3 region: CAWRDRRNTEAFF. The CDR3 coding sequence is TGTGCCTGGAGAGACAGGAGGAACACTGAAGCTTTCTTT.

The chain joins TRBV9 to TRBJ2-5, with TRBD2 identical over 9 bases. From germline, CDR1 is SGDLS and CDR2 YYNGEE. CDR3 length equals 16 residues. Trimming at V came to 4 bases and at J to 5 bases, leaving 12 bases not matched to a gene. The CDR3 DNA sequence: TGTGCCAGCAGCCCCGAACTAGCGGGTGGGGAGGAGACCCAGTACTTC. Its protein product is CASSPELAGGEETQYF.

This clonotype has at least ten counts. The CDR3 loop reads CASSSGQRNTIYF. DNA of the CDR3: TGTGCCAGCAGCTCGGGCCAGCGAAACACCATATATTTT. The chain couples TRBV13 to TRBJ1-3, with unresolved D. The CDR3 totals 13 residues. Trimming stripped 4 bases from V and 5 bases from J, with 9 bases between. CDR1 is PRHDT and CDR2 is FYEKMQ in the germline V gene (reference sequence).

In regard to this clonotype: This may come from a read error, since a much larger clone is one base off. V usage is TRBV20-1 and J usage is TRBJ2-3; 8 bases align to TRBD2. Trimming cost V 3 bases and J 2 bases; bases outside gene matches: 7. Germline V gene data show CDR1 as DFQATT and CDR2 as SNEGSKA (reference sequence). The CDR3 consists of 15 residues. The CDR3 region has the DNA TGCAGTGCTAGCGATATAGCGGGAAACACAGATACGCAGTATTTT. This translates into CSASDIAGNTDTQYF.

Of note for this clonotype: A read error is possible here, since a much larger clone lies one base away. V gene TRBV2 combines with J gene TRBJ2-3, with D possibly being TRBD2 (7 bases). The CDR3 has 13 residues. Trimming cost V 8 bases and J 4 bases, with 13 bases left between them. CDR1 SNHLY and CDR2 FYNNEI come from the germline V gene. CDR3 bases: TGTGCCAGCCGGGGGGACAACTCAGATACGCAGTATTTT. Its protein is CASRGDNSDTQYF.